The 16 T cell receptor beta chains presented below share a single source sample, sequenced in a study of shared clonotypes between healthy human individuals. Assay: immunoSEQ multiplex PCR; the TCRdb copy retains only in-frame clones and omits some. The table has over a million clones, about 98.5% seen once. Sequenced: naive CD4+ T cells sorted from blood. Subset specified: CD45RA+ positively selected. These TCRs come from a man in his thirties or forties in good health.

The genes are TRBV6-5 and TRBJ2-5; perhaps TRBD1 as D (6 bases). The CDR3 consists of 14 residues. With 5 bases removed from V and 2 bases from J, the gap between germline ends came to 12 bases. Germline assignment: CDR1 MNHEY and CDR2 SVGAGI. CDR3 in DNA: TGTGCCAGCAGTCCGTGGACAGAACAAGAGACCCAGTACTTC. The encoded protein is CASSPWTEQETQYF.

This rearrangement joins TRBV5-4 to TRBJ2-5, with 7 bases that match TRBD1. The ends lost 2 bases at V and 4 bases at J; junction bases unmatched: 17. The CDR3 is 18 amino acids. CDR1 and CDR2 from the germline V gene are SGHNT and YYREEE (reference sequence). The CDR3 loop is CASSFGDRDVPYRETQYF. In DNA form, the CDR3 reads TGTGCCAGCAGCTTCGGCGACAGGGACGTTCCCTATCGAGAGACCCAGTACTTC.

The chain carries TRBV18 and TRBJ2-7, with 13 bases that match TRBD2. Germline V lookup: CDR1 KGHSH, CDR2 LQKENI. This CDR3 has 16 amino acids. J was trimmed by 0 bases and V by 5 bases; bases with no gene match: 4. The CDR3 is CASSAGLAGSSYEQYF. CDR3 in DNA: TGTGCCAGCTCAGCGGGACTAGCGGGATCCTCCTACGAGCAGTACTTC.

This rearrangement joins TRBV27 to TRBJ2-1, with a possible D match to TRBD2 (6 bases). V was pared by 6 bases and J by 2 bases, with 17 bases between. The CDR3 covers 16 residues. Germline V CDR1 and CDR2: MNHEY, SMNVEV (reference sequence). This chain's CDR3 is CASRGLSGVAYNEQFF. DNA for the CDR3: TGTGCCAGCAGGGGACTTAGCGGAGTTGCCTACAATGAGCAGTTCTTC.

V gene TRBV7-9 combines with J gene TRBJ2-1; tentative D call: TRBD2 (6 bases). V shed 5 bases and J shed 4 bases, with 15 bases lying between them. This CDR3 has 15 amino acids. CDR1 is SEHNR and CDR2 is FQNEAQ in the germline V gene (reference sequence). CDR3 nucleotides: TGTGCCAGCAGCCCCGGGACTTCTTTATACAATGAGCAGTTCTTC. Its translation is CASSPGTSLYNEQFF.

This chain links TRBV5-1 with TRBJ2-2; 11 bases align to TRBD2. The CDR3 has 18 residues. J lost 1 base, V lost 4 bases, and 9 bases had no gene match. Germline V lookup: CDR1 SGHRS, CDR2 YFSETQ. The CDR3 bases are TGCGCCAGCAGCCGTTTAGCGGGAGGGTTTGGGAACACCGGGGAGCTGTTTTTT. Its protein product is CASSRLAGGFGNTGELFF.

The genes are TRBV28 and TRBJ1-2; 8 nucleotides match TRBD1. The V gene end was trimmed by 7 bases and the J gene end by 4 bases; junction bases not matched to a gene: 2. The CDR3 runs 12 residues. Germline-derived CDR1 and CDR2 are MDHEN and SYDVKM. The CDR3 region is CASIDRGYGYTF. CDR3 bases: TGTGCCAGCATCGACAGGGGCTATGGCTACACCTTC.

The chain carries TRBV5-1 and TRBJ1-2; D possibly corresponds to TRBD1 (6 bases). Germline V gene data show CDR1 as SGHRS and CDR2 as YFSETQ. This CDR3 region has 17 residues. Trimming cost V 0 bases and J 8 bases, with 23 bases left between them. In DNA, the CDR3 is TGCGCCAGCAGCTTGGGCCCGATACAGGGAGCAGTAGAGGGCTACACCTTC. It codes for CASSLGPIQGAVEGYTF.

The chain links TRBV5-5 to TRBJ1-1, with D possibly being TRBD1 (6 bases). V lost 1 base and J 3 bases, leaving 13 bases between the germline ends. This CDR3 spans 15 amino acids. Germline V gene data show CDR1 as SGHKS and CDR2 as YYEKEE (reference sequence). This chain's CDR3 is CASSLNQYRDTEAFF. For the CDR3, the DNA is TGTGCCAGCAGCTTGAACCAGTACAGGGACACTGAAGCTTTCTTT.

The chain couples TRBV5-1 to TRBJ1-4; no firm D call. With 9 bases removed from V and 5 bases from J, the gap between germline ends came to 26 bases. Germline V gene sequence: CDR1 SGHRS, CDR2 YFSETQ. The CDR3 contains 17 residues. DNA for the CDR3: TGCGCCATCGGCTTTGTGTTACGGACGCTTAGAAATGAAAAACTGTTTTTT. Protein: CAIGFVLRTLRNEKLFF. The variable domain in full, with the rest retrieved from reference TRBV5-1 and TRBJ1-4, is KAGVTQTPRYLIKTRGQQVTLSCSPISGHRSVSWYQQTPGQGLQFLFEYFSETQRNKGNFPGRFSGRQFSNSRSEMNVSTLELGDSALYLCAIGFVLRTLRNEKLFFGSGTQLSVL.

The gene calls are TRBV18 and TRBJ2-5; TRBD2 is a possible D gene (6 bases). The CDR3 sequence is 14 residues long. Germline V lookup: CDR1 KGHSH, CDR2 LQKENI. The germline V and J ends were trimmed by 0 bases and 5 bases, with 10 bases remaining between them. The CDR3: CASSPPYGGETQYF. The CDR3 coding sequence is TGTGCCAGCTCACCACCCTACGGAGGGGAGACCCAGTACTTC.

V is TRBV25-1 and J is TRBJ1-5; the D is unclear. Germline assignment: CDR1 MGHDK and CDR2 SYGVNS. V was trimmed by 1 base and J by 5 bases, leaving 9 bases between them. The CDR3 covers 14 residues. In nucleotides, the CDR3 is TGTGCCAGCAGTGAATCAGTTGATTATCAGCCCCAGCATTTT. Residues: CASSESVDYQPQHF.

The rearrangement uses TRBV11-2 and TRBJ2-5; D call uncertain. This CDR3 is built from 14 residues. The germline V and J ends were trimmed by 5 bases and 4 bases, with 14 bases remaining between them. Looked up from germline, CDR1 is SGHAT and CDR2 is FQNNGV. CDR3 DNA: TGTGCCAGCAGCCGATCAGGACCGGGAGAGACCCAGTACTTC. It encodes CASSRSGPGETQYF.

The CDR3 DNA reads TGCGCCAGCAGCCACGGACGGGGCACTGAAGCTTTCTTT. Translated: CASSHGRGTEAFF. The rearrangement joins TRBV4-3 to TRBJ1-1; D not resolved. Between the trimmed V and J ends, which lost 3 bases and 4 bases, there was a span of 9 bases. Germline loops: CDR1 LGHNA, CDR2 YSLEER. This CDR3 contains 13 residues.

V usage is TRBV7-9 and J usage is TRBJ2-3; TRBD1 agrees at 8 bases. In germline, CDR1 is SEHNR, CDR2 FQNEAQ (reference sequence). This CDR3 contains 14 residues. V lost 5 bases, J lost 3 bases, and 4 bases stayed unmatched. CDR3: CASSAWTGTDTQYF. The CDR3 DNA sequence: TGTGCCAGCAGCGCATGGACAGGGACAGATACGCAGTATTTT.

The chain couples TRBV18 to TRBJ2-5; 12 positions agree with TRBD2. CDR3 length: 16 amino acids. J lost 1 base, V lost 7 bases, and 7 bases had no gene match. CDR1 and CDR2 from the germline V gene are KGHSH and LQKENI. The CDR3 region has the DNA TGTGCCAGCTTGCCCCTAGCGGGAGGGAGCCAAGAGACCCAGTACTTC. Its translation is CASLPLAGGSQETQYF.